This T cell receptor beta chain comes out of a study of OX40 agonist ivuxolimab in advanced cancers. Looked up from germline, CDR1 is MNHNS and CDR2 is SASEGT. Trimming cost V 7 bases and J 2 bases, with 11 bases left between them. This CDR3 comprises 13 residues. Clones were read by immunoSEQ multiplex PCR, and TCRdb kept only the in-frame ones, dropping some. The data contain about 80,000 clones, around nine tenths of them singletons. This sequence joins TRBV6-1 and TRBJ2-5, with a possible D match to TRBD2 (6 bases). Specimen: CD4+ or CD8+ T cells sorted from blood, collected in a trial of the OX40 agonist ivuxolimab. The source of this sequence is an adult with an advanced solid tumor such as melanoma, head and neck, liver or kidney cancer. This chain's CDR3 is CASNGGTQETQYF. For the CDR3, the DNA is TGTGCCAGCAATGGCGGGACTCAAGAGACCCAGTACTTC.